Below are 6 T cell receptor beta chains sequenced from a single sample in a study of T cells in Graves' hyperthyroidism and ophthalmopathy. Regions amplified from RNA transcripts were the TCR beta CDR3 regions. First-round RT-PCR targeting the TCR CDR3 was performed with the HTBI primer set. TCRdb ran MiXCR on the multiplex PCR reads and lists one entry per CDR3 protein. This table has about 500,000 distinct CDR3 sequences, about 46% appearing once. Sequencing was carried out using peripheral blood or thyroid tissue (not recorded which). These receptors were taken from an adult woman with Graves' disease, either hyperthyroidism or ophthalmopathy (not recorded which).

On this clonotype: Germline is not matched at one junction end, which may reflect a read error. The chain recombines TRBV9 with TRBJ1-3; D ambiguous. Germline CDR1 is SGDLS and CDR2 is YYNGEE. This CDR3 contains 15 residues. CDR3 residues: CASSVGSSSGNTIYF. CDR3 nucleotides: TGCGCCAGCAGCGTAGGGAGCAGCTCTGGAAACACCATATATTTT.

This clonotype was observed at least ten times. The rearrangement links TRBV29-1 to TRBJ2-7; unclear D gene. The CDR3 is 18 amino acids. Germline V CDR1 and CDR2: SQVTM, ANQGSEA. V was trimmed by 1 base and J by 2 bases, leaving 24 bases between them. CDR3 in amino acids: CSVEAPVRPFTGTYEQYF. CDR3 nucleotide sequence: TGCAGCGTTGAAGCTCCGGTCAGGCCATTCACGGGCACCTACGAGCAGTACTTC.

V gene TRBV7-3 combines with J gene TRBJ1-2, with 7 bases identical to TRBD1. CDR1 and CDR2 (germline): SGHTA, FQGTGA. The CDR3 is made up of 14 amino acids. J lost 4 bases, V lost 2 bases, and 4 bases had no gene match. CDR3: CASSLDRAGYGYTF. In DNA form, the CDR3 reads TGTGCCAGCAGCTTAGACAGGGCTGGCTATGGCTACACCTTC.

This chain links TRBV7-6 with TRBJ1-2; perhaps TRBD1 as D (6 bases). V lost 5 bases and J lost 8, with 15 bases in between. CDR1 and CDR2 from the germline V gene are SGHVS and FNYEAQ. The CDR3 length is 13 residues. The CDR3 region is CASSRDNVGGYTF. The CDR3 coding sequence is TGTGCCAGCAGCAGGGACAACGTAGGAGGCTACACCTTC.

This clonotype has ten or more counts. J is TRBJ1-6 and V is TRBV6-5, with D perhaps matching TRBD1 (5 bases). The CDR3 totals 12 residues. Between the trimmed V and J ends, which lost 6 bases and 9 bases, there was a span of 9 bases. Germline V lookup: CDR1 MNHEY, CDR2 SVGAGI. The CDR3 is CASSQRGSPLHF. In DNA form, the CDR3 reads TGTGCCAGCAGCCAAAGGGGTTCACCCCTCCACTTT.

V usage is TRBV15 and J usage is TRBJ2-5, with 7 positions matching TRBD2. The CDR3 runs to 14 residues. Germline lookup yields CDR1 LNHNV and CDR2 YYDKDF (reference sequence). V shed 4 bases, J shed 1 base, and the junction held 3 bases outside the gene matches. CDR3 sequence: CATSKGRGQETQYF. In DNA, the CDR3 is TGTGCCACCAGCAAGGGGAGGGGCCAAGAGACCCAGTACTTC.